The source of this T cell receptor (beta chain) is a study of cytomegalovirus exposure and HLA in healthy donors. The CDR3 has 16 residues. With 2 bases removed from V and 1 base from J, the gap between germline ends came to 12 bases. The PCR employed 60 Vbeta primers together with 13 Jbeta primers. Using immunoSEQ multiplex PCR, the repertoire was profiled, and TCRdb retains in-frame clones only, with some absent. The sample holds 90,000 to 140,000 clones, under 85% seen once. The receptor was derived from a woman aged 40 to 49 in good health and CMV-seropositive. The chain links TRBV6-7 to TRBJ2-1, with a weak D call TRBD2 (5 bases). TRBV6-7 falls under the ORF class, with uncertain function. Sequencing was performed on PBMCs. The CDR3 DNA reads TGTGCCAGCAGTTACGGCGCGCGGGTTTCCTACAATGAGCAGTTCTTC. Its protein is CASSYGARVSYNEQFF.